This T cell receptor (beta chain) derives from a study of blood T cells in healthy people across ages (dated by TCRdb to about 2015). Regarding the complete study: In model experiments, roughly one uniquely barcoded TCR beta cDNA molecule per two T cells was captured by template switching. The donors were split into four age groups: young (average about 15 years), middle-aged (over 35), aged (more than 55) and long-lived (approximately 80). Two additional independent replicas of 1 million unique cDNA reads from the same blood draw were analyzed for two donors (one aged 18 to 30 and one aged 80 or older). To avoid experimental bias, donors of different ages were spread randomly across the sequencing lanes. The study measured age-related changes in TCR beta repertoire diversity using deep sequencing normalized with unique cDNA molecular identifiers. Overall study outcomes, separate from this receptor: There was a strong correlation between observed TCR beta diversity and the percentage of naive T cells measured by flow cytometry. Donor CMV infection status was unknown, potentially confounding age-related changes in expanded clonotypes. Because profiling used bulk unsorted PBMCs, naive and antigen-experienced compartments could not be compared conclusively. Estimates of total diversity from one million sequenced T cells were regarded as lower bounds and underestimates. Compared with the aged group, the long-lived group had more naive CD4+ T cells, fewer expanded clones and increased TCR diversity, a pattern suggesting age selection. Observed TCR beta diversity per million T cells fell roughly linearly with age, and a significant reduction was already apparent by age around 40.

This clonotype was recorded a few times. Its antigen specificity is not known. The input lacks base qualities; no much larger clone sits a single base away. The roughly 39 donors, aged about 6 to 95 years, were systemically healthy Caucasian individuals from Russia. Roughly 9 milliliters of peripheral blood were drawn from each donor into EDTA-treated Vacutainer tubes. Ficoll-Paque density-gradient centrifugation was used to isolate PBMCs, with at least 6.5 million per sample. Total RNA, at least 6 micrograms per sample, was extracted from PBMCs with Trizol reagent. The percentages of naive CD45RAhigh/CD27high T cells were determined by flow cytometry on a PBMC aliquot from every donor. Libraries were constructed by 5' RACE. The sample was run on an Illumina HiSeq 2500. A second roughly 6 to 11 cycle PCR used a sample-barcoded 5' primer and a J-beta primer mix. A template-switch 5' adaptor carrying 12 random nucleotides introduced a unique molecular identifier onto each TCR beta cDNA molecule. Each sample yielded at least 2.5 million CDR3-containing paired-end reads. First-strand cDNA was synthesized from all RNA with the Mint cDNA synthesis kit, primed by a TRBC-specific oligonucleotide. Following uracil-DNA glycosylase treatment, a first 18-cycle PCR with universal primers M1SS and BC2_uni_R was performed on all cDNA. Per the source publication's procedure: Each sample was normalized by randomly selecting 1 million high-quality reads, each carrying a distinct molecular identifier. Reads with shared molecular identifiers were discarded instead of being binned into consensus sequences. MiTCR, run with a Q25 quality threshold and the strictest error-elimination algorithm, handled CDR3 identification, clonotype clustering and error correction. Lower-bound total TCR beta diversity was estimated with a nonparametric unseen species model using Euler transformation. TCRdb took the public reads, trimmed them with fastp at Q25, ran MiXCR for clone calling and kept in-frame beta chains. Rows with a matching CDR3 protein are joined into one entry that keeps the most common DNA and genes. TCRdb's processing, not the study's, gives the V and J calls here. The sample table lists hundreds of thousands of distinct CDR3 sequences, 55% to 70% of them with a count of one. Together, the top ten hold roughly 22% of the sample.

For this chain, trimming is 4 bases at the V end and 4 bases at the J end, and the number of junction bases without a gene match is 7. The CDR1 and CDR2 encoded by the germline V gene (reference sequence) are DFQATT and SNEGSKA. CDR3 length: 13 amino acids, cysteine to phenylalanine. This entry keeps only the CDR3 DNA: 39 bases, framed from base 1. The chain is made from TRBV20-1 and TRBJ2-7; TRBD2 matches 7 bases in the middle. Sequencing input: blood. This TCR derives from a man aged 30-40 years in good health. Here is the DNA: TGCAGTGCTATCCCGGGGGGTATATACGAGCAGTACTTC. This sequence encodes CSAIPGGIYEQYF.